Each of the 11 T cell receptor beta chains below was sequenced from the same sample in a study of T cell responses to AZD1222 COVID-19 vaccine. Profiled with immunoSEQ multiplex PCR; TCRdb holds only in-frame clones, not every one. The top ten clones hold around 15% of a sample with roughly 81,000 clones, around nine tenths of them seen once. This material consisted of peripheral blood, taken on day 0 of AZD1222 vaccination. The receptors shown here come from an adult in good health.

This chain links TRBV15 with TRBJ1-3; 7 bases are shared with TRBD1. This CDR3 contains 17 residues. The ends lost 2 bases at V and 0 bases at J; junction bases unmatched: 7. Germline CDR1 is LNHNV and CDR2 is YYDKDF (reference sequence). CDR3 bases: TGTGCCACCAGCAGATTCCGACAGGGAAGCTCTGGAAACACCATATATTTT. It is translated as CATSRFRQGSSGNTIYF.

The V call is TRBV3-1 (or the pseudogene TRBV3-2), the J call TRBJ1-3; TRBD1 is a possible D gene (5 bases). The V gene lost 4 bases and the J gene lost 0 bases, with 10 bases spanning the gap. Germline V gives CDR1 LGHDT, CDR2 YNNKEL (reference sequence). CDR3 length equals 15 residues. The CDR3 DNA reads TGTGCCAGCAGCCGGGGCACTAACTCTGGAAACACCATATATTTT. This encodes CASSRGTNSGNTIYF.

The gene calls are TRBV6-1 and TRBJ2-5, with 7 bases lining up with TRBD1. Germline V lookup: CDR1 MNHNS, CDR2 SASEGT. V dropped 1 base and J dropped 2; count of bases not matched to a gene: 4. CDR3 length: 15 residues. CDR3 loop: CASSEGQGRQETQYF. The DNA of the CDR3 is TGTGCCAGCAGTGAAGGACAGGGACGACAAGAGACCCAGTACTTC.

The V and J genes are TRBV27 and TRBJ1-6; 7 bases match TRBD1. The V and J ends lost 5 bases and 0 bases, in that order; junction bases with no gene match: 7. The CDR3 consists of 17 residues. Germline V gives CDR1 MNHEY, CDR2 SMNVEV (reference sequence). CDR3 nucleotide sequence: TGTGCCAGCAGTCGCTCACAGGGGAGCTCCTATAATTCACCCCTCCACTTT. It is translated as CASSRSQGSSYNSPLHF.

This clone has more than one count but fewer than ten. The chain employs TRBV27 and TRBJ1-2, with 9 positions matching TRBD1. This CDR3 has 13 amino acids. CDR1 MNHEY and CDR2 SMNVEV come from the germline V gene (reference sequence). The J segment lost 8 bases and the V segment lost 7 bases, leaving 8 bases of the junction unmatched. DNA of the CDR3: TGTGCCAGCACCTCCGGGACAGGGAAAGGCTACACCTTC. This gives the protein CASTSGTGKGYTF.

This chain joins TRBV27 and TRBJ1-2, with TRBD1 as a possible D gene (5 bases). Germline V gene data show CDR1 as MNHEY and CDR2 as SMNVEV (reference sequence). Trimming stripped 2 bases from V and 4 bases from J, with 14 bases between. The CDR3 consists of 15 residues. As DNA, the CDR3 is TGTGCCAGCAGTTTAGGAGGGGCCAGATTCTATGGCTACACCTTC. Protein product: CASSLGGARFYGYTF.

The CDR3 DNA reads as TGTGCCAGTAGTCCCCTTCCGGGACTAGCGGGATACGAGCAGTACTTC. Encoded protein: CASSPLPGLAGYEQYF. The V gene is TRBV19, the J gene TRBJ2-7, with TRBD2 identical over 13 bases. The length of the CDR3 is 16 residues. Germline V gives CDR1 LNHDA, CDR2 SQIVND (reference sequence). Trimming took 5 bases from V and 4 from J; bases not matched to a gene: 8.

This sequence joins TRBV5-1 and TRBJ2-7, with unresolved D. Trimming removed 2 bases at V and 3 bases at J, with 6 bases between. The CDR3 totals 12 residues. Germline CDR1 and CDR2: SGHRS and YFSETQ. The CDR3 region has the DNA TGCGCCAGCAGCTTTAACAGCTACGAGCAGTACTTC. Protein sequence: CASSFNSYEQYF.

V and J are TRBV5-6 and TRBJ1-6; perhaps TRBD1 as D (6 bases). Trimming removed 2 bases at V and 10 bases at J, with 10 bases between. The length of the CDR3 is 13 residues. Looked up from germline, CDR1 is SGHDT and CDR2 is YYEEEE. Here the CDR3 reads CASSFGTNSPLHF. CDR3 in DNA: TGTGCCAGCAGCTTCGGGACAAACTCACCCCTCCACTTT.

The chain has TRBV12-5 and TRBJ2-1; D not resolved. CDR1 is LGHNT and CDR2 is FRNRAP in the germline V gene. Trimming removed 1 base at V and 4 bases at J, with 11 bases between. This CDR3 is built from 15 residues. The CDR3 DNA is TGTGCTAGTGGTTTGGGGCAGTATTCTTACAATGAGCAGTTCTTC. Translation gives CASGLGQYSYNEQFF.

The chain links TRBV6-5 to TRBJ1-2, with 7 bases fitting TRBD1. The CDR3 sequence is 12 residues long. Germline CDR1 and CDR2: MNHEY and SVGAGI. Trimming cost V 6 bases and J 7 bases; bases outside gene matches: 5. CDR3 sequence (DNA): TGTGCCAGCAGAATAGACAGGGCTGGCTACACCTTC. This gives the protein CASRIDRAGYTF.